Below, 26 T cell receptor beta chains from the same sample are listed, as sequenced in a study of T-cell memory formation after mild COVID-19. TCRdb called the 5' RACE reads again in MiXCR, with one record for every CDR3 protein. In the table there are around 320,000 distinct CDR3 sequences, 19% of which are singletons. Input material: PBMCs or a T cell subset sorted from them (not recorded which). All receptors derive from a man younger than 35 who had mild COVID-19 (a few samples of this study predate the infection). Cell type and time point are not known.

CDR3 in DNA: TGTGCCAGCAGCCGCCTTGACACCGCCTATGAAAAACTGTTTTTT. It encodes CASSRLDTAYEKLFF. The J gene is TRBJ1-4, the V gene TRBV5-6, with D unclear. In germline, CDR1 is SGHDT, CDR2 YYEEEE. The CDR3 length is 15 residues. With 4 bases removed from V and 6 bases from J, the gap between germline ends came to 16 bases.

A few counts support this clonotype. The chain is built from TRBV11-3 and TRBJ2-4; the match to TRBD2 covers 7 bases. The CDR3 length is 18 residues. From germline, CDR1 is SGHNT and CDR2 YENEEA. J gave up 0 bases and V 1 base, and 9 bases lay outside the gene matches. The CDR3: CASSLVMGGRLAKNIQYF. As DNA, the CDR3 is TGTGCCAGCAGCTTAGTTATGGGGGGGAGATTAGCCAAAAACATTCAGTACTTC.

V is TRBV20-1 and J is TRBJ2-7; 15 bases map to TRBD2. The CDR3 is made up of 15 amino acids. Germline-derived CDR1 and CDR2 are DFQATT and SNEGSKA (reference sequence). The V gene end was trimmed by 3 bases and the J gene end by 7 bases; junction bases not matched to a gene: 7. The CDR3 sequence is CSASRTSGGAGEQYV. The CDR3, as DNA: TGCAGTGCTAGCAGGACTAGCGGGGGGGCCGGAGAGCAGTACGTC.

V usage is TRBV4-1 and J usage is TRBJ1-3; D gene ambiguous. Trimming stripped 4 bases from V and 0 bases from J, with 19 bases between. Germline values: CDR1 MGHRA, CDR2 YSYEKL. The CDR3 extends over 18 amino acids. The CDR3 coding sequence is TGCGCCAGCAGCCCATCAGCGTATGGGAACCCCTCTGGAAACACCATATATTTT. This sequence encodes CASSPSAYGNPSGNTIYF.

Of note for this clonotype: Relative to the germline gene, one junction end is altered; a read error may explain this. This rearrangement joins TRBV20-1 to TRBJ2-3, with 7 bases aligning to TRBD1. This CDR3 is built from 21 residues. Per germline, CDR1 DFQATT and CDR2 SNEGSKA (reference sequence). The CDR3 region has the DNA TGCAGTGCTTGGACGGGACAGACCGGCGGTCTCGCCGTGTTGAGCACAGATACGCAATATTTT. It translates to CSAWTGQTGGLAVLSTDTQYF.

The rearrangement links TRBV6-2 or TRBV6-3 to TRBJ2-5; no definite D call. Trimming removed 8 bases at V and 4 bases at J, with 11 bases between. CDR1 and CDR2 from the germline V gene are MNHEY and SVGEGT. This CDR3 spans 12 amino acids. The CDR3 DNA sequence: TGTGCCAGCTGGGTCCTGGGAGAGACCCAGTACTTC. Translated, it gives CASWVLGETQYF.

The chain combines TRBV15 with TRBJ2-5, with D uncertain. V lost 5 bases, J lost 2 bases, and 9 bases lay in between. The germline CDR1 and CDR2 sequences are LNHNV and YYDKDF (reference sequence). This CDR3 is 13 amino acids long. DNA of the CDR3: TGTGCCACCAGCCCCCACAAACAAGAGACCCAGTACTTC. This encodes CATSPHKQETQYF.

This clonotype was counted a few times. The chain couples TRBV6-1 to TRBJ2-2; TRBD1 matches at 9 bases. The CDR3 spans 16 residues. Germline CDR1 MNHNS, CDR2 SASEGT. Trimming removed 2 bases from V and 4 bases from J; junction bases left unmatched: 5. The CDR3, as DNA: TGTGCCAGCAGTGAACACAGGGGGCTCGGCACCGGGGAGCTGTTTTTT. It codes for CASSEHRGLGTGELFF.

This clonotype has just a few counts. The chain carries TRBV28 and TRBJ2-7, with 8 bases lining up with TRBD1. Germline V lookup: CDR1 MDHEN, CDR2 SYDVKM. With 6 bases clipped from V and 2 bases from J, the junction kept 12 bases outside the gene matches. The CDR3 covers 16 residues. Here the CDR3 reads CASSPSGGLRTYEQYV. The CDR3 region has the DNA TGTGCCAGCAGCCCCTCAGGGGGCCTGAGGACCTACGAGCAGTACGTC.

V is TRBV29-1 and J is TRBJ2-6; D unclear. The CDR3 is 14 residues long. CDR1 and CDR2 from the germline V gene are SQVTM and ANQGSEA. The ends were cut back, 7 bases at V and 1 base at J, with 11 bases in the middle. In nucleotides, the CDR3 is TGCAGCGCTATAATAGGGTCTGGGGCCAACGTCCTGACTTTC. Its protein product is CSAIIGSGANVLTF.

In this sample, this clonotype turned up a few times. This may be a read error: a much more frequent sequence differs by one nucleotide. The rearrangement links TRBV12-3 or TRBV12-4 to TRBJ1-1; D remains ambiguous. The CDR3 loop spans 11 amino acids. V was trimmed by 0 bases and J by 7 bases, leaving 3 bases between them. CDR3 amino acids: CASSLALEAFF. For the CDR3, the DNA is TGTGCCAGCAGTTTAGCGCTTGAAGCTTTCTTT.

This chain uses TRBV4-1 with TRBJ2-3, with D tentatively TRBD1 (6 bases). Germline lookup yields CDR1 MGHRA and CDR2 YSYEKL. V was pared by 0 bases and J by 4 bases, with 11 bases between. The CDR3 is made up of 15 amino acids. CDR3 in amino acids: CASSQEVTGPDTQYF. The CDR3 DNA follows: TGCGCCAGCAGCCAAGAGGTAACAGGGCCAGATACGCAGTATTTT.

The CDR3 sequence is CASSRGGILAYEQYF. The CDR3 DNA sequence: TGCGCCAGCAGCCGTGGGGGGATTTTGGCCTACGAGCAGTACTTC. The rearrangement joins TRBV5-1 to TRBJ2-7, with D possibly TRBD2 on 6 matching bases. The CDR3 is 15 residues long. Trimming took off 4 bases at V and 2 bases at J, with 16 bases between the two ends. Germline lookup yields CDR1 SGHRS and CDR2 YFSETQ.

Of note for this clonotype: This could be a read error, since a much larger clone is one nucleotide away. The V and J genes are TRBV5-1 and TRBJ1-1; TRBD1 matches at 7 bases. There are 14 residues in the CDR3. Looked up from germline, CDR1 is SGHRS and CDR2 is YFSETQ. The CDR3 loop is CTSTLTGEFTEAFF. The CDR3 coding sequence is TGCACCAGCACCCTTACAGGGGAATTTACTGAAGCTTTCTTT.

CDR3 sequence: CASSQGTAWDQYF. The CDR3 bases are TGTGCCAGCAGCCAAGGGACTGCGTGGGACCAGTACTTC. The chain uses TRBV3-1 and TRBJ2-5; a possible D gene is TRBD2 (5 bases). Trimming cost V 1 base and J 10 bases, with 13 bases left between them. The CDR3 spans 13 residues. Germline V gives CDR1 LGHDT, CDR2 YNNKEL (reference sequence).

This clonotype came up a few times. This chain links TRBV19 with TRBJ2-7; 7 bases are shared with TRBD1. This CDR3 is built from 16 residues. V dropped 0 bases and J dropped 6; count of bases not matched to a gene: 11. Germline-derived CDR1 and CDR2 are LNHDA and SQIVND (reference sequence). In nucleotides, the CDR3 is TGTGCCAGTAGTATAGAGCTACGACAGGGTATCAGCGAGCAGTACTTC. Its translation: CASSIELRQGISEQYF.

The chain links TRBV12-3 or TRBV12-4 to TRBJ1-5; possibly TRBD1 for D (5 bases). The CDR3 totals 16 residues. Trimming took off 2 bases at V and 2 bases at J, with 13 bases between the two ends. CDR3 protein: CASSLSIKGGNQPQHF. CDR3 coding DNA: TGTGCCAGCAGTTTAAGTATCAAAGGGGGCAATCAGCCCCAGCATTTT.

This chain connects TRBV3-1 to TRBJ2-7, with D perhaps TRBD1 (6 bases). This CDR3 has 15 residues. The V gene's germline CDR1 is LGHDT and CDR2 YNNKEL (reference sequence). Trimming stripped 0 bases from V and 2 bases from J, with 11 bases between. CDR3 DNA sequence: TGTGCCAGCAGCCAAGACCAGGGGATCCCCTACGAGCAGTACTTC. Amino acid sequence: CASSQDQGIPYEQYF.

The J gene is TRBJ2-1, the V gene TRBV24-1; D perhaps matches TRBD1 (6 bases). The CDR3 runs 12 residues. Trimming took off 2 bases at V and 8 bases at J, with 6 bases between the two ends. Per the germline V gene, CDR1 is KGHDR and CDR2 is SFDVKD. The CDR3 DNA is TGTGCCACCAGTGATTACAGGGATGAGCAGTTCTTC. Translating gives CATSDYRDEQFF.

The sample holds a few counts of this clonotype. This chain links TRBV5-1 with TRBJ2-5, with 8 bases that match TRBD1. The J segment lost 1 base and the V segment lost 4 bases, leaving 3 bases of the junction unmatched. The V gene's germline CDR1 is SGHRS and CDR2 YFSETQ. The CDR3 runs 14 residues. CDR3 region: CASSGTGGQETQYF. The CDR3 nucleotides read TGCGCCAGCAGCGGAACAGGGGGCCAAGAGACCCAGTACTTC.

This clonotype was recorded a few times. The chain recombines TRBV19 with TRBJ2-4, with a possible D match to TRBD2 (6 bases). The germline V and J ends were trimmed by 2 bases and 1 base, with 12 bases remaining between them. The germline gives CDR1 LNHDA, CDR2 SQIVND (reference sequence). The CDR3 spans 16 residues. This CDR3 reads CASSITGEQAKNIQYF. The CDR3, as DNA: TGTGCCAGTAGTATAACGGGGGAGCAGGCCAAAAACATTCAGTACTTC.

This clonotype appeared a few times. The chain links TRBV14 to TRBJ1-1; D unclear. The germline gives CDR1 SGHDN, CDR2 FVKESK. This CDR3 contains 14 residues. Trimming left V 3 bases short and J 0 bases short, with 8 bases between. The CDR3 DNA reads as TGTGCCAGCAGCCAGCAACACTTGAACACTGAAGCTTTCTTT. As protein: CASSQQHLNTEAFF.

V usage is TRBV29-1 and J usage is TRBJ2-2; the match to TRBD2 covers 8 bases. CDR1 is SQVTM, CDR2 ANQGSEA, per germline. The CDR3 sequence is 15 residues long. J was trimmed by 5 bases and V by 2 bases; bases with no gene match: 7. CDR3 protein: CSVESRGGRTGELFF. The CDR3 bases are TGCAGCGTTGAAAGCCGGGGGGGCCGGACCGGGGAGCTGTTTTTT.

At least ten counts were recorded for this clonotype. V and J are TRBV7-2 and TRBJ2-5; D remains ambiguous. The V end was cut by 4 bases, the J end by 3 bases, with 9 bases between. Looked up from germline, CDR1 is SGHTA and CDR2 is FQGNSA. The CDR3 has 13 residues. The chain's CDR3 is CASSSPVKETQYF. The CDR3 DNA sequence: TGTGCCAGCAGCTCCCCGGTAAAAGAGACCCAGTACTTC.

The chain joins TRBV2 to TRBJ2-7; D is undetermined. With 0 bases removed from V and 3 bases from J, the gap between germline ends came to 9 bases. The CDR3 spans 14 residues. The germline V gene has CDR1 SNHLY and CDR2 FYNNEI. The CDR3 reads CASSEADGIYEQYV. The CDR3 bases are TGTGCCAGCAGTGAAGCAGATGGGATCTACGAGCAGTACGTC.

This clonotype has just a few counts. The rearrangement joins TRBV4-2 to TRBJ2-5, with D possibly TRBD2 on 6 matching bases. In germline, CDR1 is LGHNA, CDR2 YNFKEQ. This CDR3 has 18 amino acids. The ends were cut back, 0 bases at V and 1 base at J, with 18 bases in the middle. The CDR3 nucleotides are TGTGCCAGCAGCCAAGACGGGACCGGGGACTTCGCCCAAGAGACCCAGTACTTC. It codes for CASSQDGTGDFAQETQYF.